A single sample gave rise to the 20 T cell receptor beta chains below, sequenced in a study of cytomegalovirus exposure and HLA in healthy donors. Sequencing used immunoSEQ multiplex PCR; TCRdb keeps in-frame clones, though not all of them. The data show under 200,000 clones, approximately 96% seen once. Sequenced material: PBMCs. These receptors were collected from a woman between 18 and 29 years old in good health and CMV-seronegative.

The chain couples TRBV18 to TRBJ1-1, with 9 bases identical to TRBD1. V shed 4 bases, J shed 1 base, and the junction held 4 bases outside the gene matches. The CDR3 is made up of 15 amino acids. The germline CDR1 and CDR2 sequences are KGHSH and LQKENI. The CDR3 is CASSLAGQGNTEAFF. In DNA form, the CDR3 reads TGTGCCAGCTCACTCGCGGGACAGGGGAACACTGAAGCTTTCTTT.

This clone was seen only once. The chain joins TRBV2 to TRBJ2-5; 13 nucleotides line up with TRBD2. Trimming removed 8 bases from V and 1 base from J; junction bases left unmatched: 4. The germline V gene has CDR1 SNHLY and CDR2 FYNNEI. CDR3 size: 15 residues. CDR3 region: CASEGTSGAQETQYF. Written as DNA, the CDR3 is TGTGCCAGCGAGGGGACTAGCGGGGCCCAAGAGACCCAGTACTTC.

This sequence joins TRBV7-2 and TRBJ1-5; D call uncertain. CDR3 size: 15 residues. V lost 5 bases, J lost 4 bases, and 15 bases lay in between. Germline V gene data show CDR1 as SGHTA and CDR2 as FQGNSA. The CDR3 loop is CASSGMRTNNQPQHF. The CDR3 bases are TGTGCCAGCAGCGGTATGAGGACTAATAATCAGCCCCAGCATTTT.

This chain uses TRBV14 with TRBJ2-1; maybe TRBD1 (6 bases). The germline V gene encodes CDR1 SGHDN and CDR2 FVKESK. V lost 3 bases, J lost 3 bases, and 12 bases lay in between. The CDR3 is 15 amino acids. The CDR3 region has the DNA TGTGCCAGCAGCCATAGGACAGTTAACTACAATGAGCAGTTCTTC. Amino acids: CASSHRTVNYNEQFF.

This chain connects TRBV7-9 to TRBJ2-5; no reliable D call. The germline gives CDR1 SEHNR, CDR2 FQNEAQ (reference sequence). The V end lost 2 bases, the J end lost 5 bases, and 18 bases lay between the germline ends. This CDR3 is 16 amino acids long. This CDR3 reads CASSLFLEQSGETQYF. The CDR3 nucleotides read TGTGCCAGCAGCTTATTTCTCGAACAGTCCGGCGAGACCCAGTACTTC.

The rearrangement joins TRBV7-3 to TRBJ2-3; 9 bases fit TRBD2. Germline V gene sequence: CDR1 SGHTA, CDR2 FQGTGA. V shed 4 bases, J shed 4 bases, and the junction held 0 bases outside the gene matches. This CDR3 comprises 13 residues. The DNA for the CDR3 is TGTGCCAGCAGCTCTAGCGGGGCAGATACGCAGTATTTT. Translation gives CASSSSGADTQYF.

The chain links TRBV10-3 to TRBJ2-7; 9 positions match TRBD2. Germline trimming cut 3 bases from V and 4 bases from J; bases unmatched to any gene: 7. Germline CDR1 ENHRY, CDR2 SYGVKD. This CDR3 region has 15 residues. The CDR3: CAISDLAGGQYEQYF. In DNA, the CDR3 is TGTGCCATCAGTGATCTCGCGGGGGGGCAATACGAGCAGTACTTC.

The chain joins TRBV5-5 to TRBJ1-6; 7 bases are a match to TRBD1. The CDR3 covers 14 residues. The J segment lost 7 bases and the V segment lost 1 base, leaving 2 bases of the junction unmatched. In germline, CDR1 is SGHKS, CDR2 YYEKEE (reference sequence). This CDR3 reads CASSLTGENSPLHF. The CDR3 nucleotides are TGTGCCAGCAGCTTGACAGGGGAGAATTCACCCCTCCACTTT.

The rearrangement joins TRBV4-2 to TRBJ1-1, with 7 bases matching TRBD1. The V and J ends lost 6 bases and 1 base, in that order; junction bases with no gene match: 8. CDR3 length: 15 residues. Germline CDR1 is LGHNA and CDR2 is YNFKEQ. The CDR3 nucleotides read TGTGCCAGCAGTCGCCCGACAGGGTCGAACACTGAAGCTTTCTTT. It specifies CASSRPTGSNTEAFF.

This clone was seen a single time. The genes are TRBV5-8 and TRBJ1-6, with a tentative D call TRBD1 (5 bases). Germline assignment: CDR1 SGHTS and CDR2 YDEGEE. V was clipped by 1 base and J by 5 bases, with 16 bases between them. The CDR3 is made up of 17 amino acids. CDR3 protein: CASSLWIRGGNNSPLHF. DNA for the CDR3: TGTGCCAGCAGCTTGTGGATAAGGGGTGGGAATAATTCACCCCTCCACTTT.

Of note for this clone: The same CDR3 is also encoded by other DNA sequences in this sample. The chain joins TRBV5-1 to TRBJ2-5; perhaps TRBD1 as D (5 bases). V was shortened by 4 bases and J by 5 bases, with 9 bases between the two germline ends. The germline CDR1 and CDR2 sequences are SGHRS and YFSETQ. The CDR3 sequence is 12 residues long. CDR3 in amino acids: CASSLPGETQYF. The CDR3 nucleotides read TGCGCCAGCAGCCTGCCAGGGGAGACCCAGTACTTC.

The chain has TRBV18 and TRBJ2-7; 13 bases are a match to TRBD2. This CDR3 contains 16 residues. The V and J ends lost 3 bases and 0 bases, in that order; junction bases with no gene match: 2. Germline V gene sequence: CDR1 KGHSH, CDR2 LQKENI. The CDR3 protein is CASSPGLAGVSYEQYF. The CDR3 nucleotides are TGTGCCAGCTCACCCGGACTAGCGGGGGTCTCCTACGAGCAGTACTTC.

Concerning this clone: The same CDR3 also results from other DNA sequences found in this sample. V gene TRBV4-2 combines with J gene TRBJ1-1, with 7 bases lining up with TRBD1. Germline V gives CDR1 LGHNA, CDR2 YNFKEQ. The CDR3 length is 13 residues. The trim removed 4 bases at V and 1 base at J, leaving 0 bases unmatched. CDR3 sequence reads: CASSPGGNTEAFF. The CDR3 region has the DNA TGTGCCAGCAGCCCAGGGGGGAACACTGAAGCTTTCTTT.

The rearrangement joins TRBV30 to TRBJ1-1; D perhaps matches TRBD1 (5 bases). CDR3 length equals 13 residues. V gave up 1 base and J gave up 1 base, with 7 bases separating them. Germline loops: CDR1 GTSNPN, CDR2 SVGIG (reference sequence). CDR3 amino acids: CAWSGQSNTEAFF. CDR3 DNA: TGTGCCTGGAGTGGACAGTCGAACACTGAAGCTTTCTTT.

This clone has only one observation. This chain joins TRBV4-3 and TRBJ1-2; D is perhaps TRBD1 (5 bases). This CDR3 spans 17 amino acids. Trimming shortened V by 1 base and J by 2 bases, and 17 bases separated the two germline ends. CDR1 is LGHNA, CDR2 YSLEER, per germline. In DNA form, the CDR3 reads TGCGCCAGCAGCCAAGTCATCGCGGTGGGGGGAAACTATGGCTACACCTTC. It specifies CASSQVIAVGGNYGYTF.

The chain uses TRBV6-5 and TRBJ2-3, with D unclear. CDR1 and CDR2 from the germline V gene are MNHEY and SVGAGI. V was shortened by 0 bases and J by 9 bases, with 13 bases between the two germline ends. The length of the CDR3 is 14 residues. The CDR3 loop reads CASSYSRSRPTQYF. In nucleotides, the CDR3 is TGTGCCAGCAGTTACTCGAGGTCCCGGCCAACGCAGTATTTT.

The rearrangement links TRBV13 to TRBJ1-6, with D unresolved. Germline V gene data show CDR1 as PRHDT and CDR2 as FYEKMQ (reference sequence). The CDR3 totals 14 residues. V shed 3 bases and J shed 9 bases, with 12 bases lying between them. This CDR3 reads CASSFRGGSSPLHF. CDR3 DNA sequence: TGTGCCAGCAGCTTCCGGGGAGGTAGTTCACCCCTCCACTTT.

This chain connects TRBV27 to TRBJ2-7; 9 positions agree with TRBD1. Germline V gene lookup returns CDR1 MNHEY and CDR2 SMNVEV (reference sequence). This CDR3 spans 14 amino acids. V shed 5 bases and J 12 bases; nucleotides not matched to a gene: 14. The CDR3 DNA sequence: TGTGCCAGCAGTGCCGTAGGGACAGGGAGGTTTAGGTACTTC. The encoded protein is CASSAVGTGRFRYF.

The chain couples TRBV5-1 to TRBJ1-2; D perhaps matches TRBD1 (6 bases). Germline values: CDR1 SGHRS, CDR2 YFSETQ. V shed 1 base and J shed 2 bases, with 9 bases lying between them. The CDR3 consists of 14 residues. The CDR3 loop is CASSLSGQNYGYTF. The CDR3, as DNA: TGCGCCAGCAGCTTGTCCGGACAGAACTATGGCTACACCTTC.

The chain combines TRBV7-9 with TRBJ1-1; weak D call: TRBD1 (5 bases). The V end lost 6 bases, the J end lost 0 bases, and 11 bases lay between the germline ends. This CDR3 comprises 14 residues. The germline CDR1 and CDR2 sequences are SEHNR and FQNEAQ (reference sequence). CDR3 nucleotides: TGTGCCAGCAGTGCGGACACACTGAACACTGAAGCTTTCTTT. This gives the protein CASSADTLNTEAFF.